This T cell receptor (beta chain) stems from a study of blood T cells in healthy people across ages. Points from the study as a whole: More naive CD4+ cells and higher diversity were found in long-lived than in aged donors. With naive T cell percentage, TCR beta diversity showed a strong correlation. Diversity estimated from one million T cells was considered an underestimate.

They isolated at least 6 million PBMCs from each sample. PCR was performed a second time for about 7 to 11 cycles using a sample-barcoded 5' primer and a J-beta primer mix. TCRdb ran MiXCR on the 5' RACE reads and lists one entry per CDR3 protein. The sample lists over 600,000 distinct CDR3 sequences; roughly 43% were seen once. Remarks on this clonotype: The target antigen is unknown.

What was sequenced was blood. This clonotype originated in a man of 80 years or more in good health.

DNA for the CDR3: TGCAGTGCTAGGGGACCTAGCGGGAGAAATGAGCAGTACTTC. It encodes CSARGPSGRNEQYF. The chain joins TRBV20-1 to TRBJ2-7; 10 nucleotides match TRBD2. J gave up 7 bases and V 3 bases, and 9 bases lay outside the gene matches. CDR1 and CDR2 from the germline V gene are DFQATT and SNEGSKA (reference sequence). The CDR3 is 14 amino acids.